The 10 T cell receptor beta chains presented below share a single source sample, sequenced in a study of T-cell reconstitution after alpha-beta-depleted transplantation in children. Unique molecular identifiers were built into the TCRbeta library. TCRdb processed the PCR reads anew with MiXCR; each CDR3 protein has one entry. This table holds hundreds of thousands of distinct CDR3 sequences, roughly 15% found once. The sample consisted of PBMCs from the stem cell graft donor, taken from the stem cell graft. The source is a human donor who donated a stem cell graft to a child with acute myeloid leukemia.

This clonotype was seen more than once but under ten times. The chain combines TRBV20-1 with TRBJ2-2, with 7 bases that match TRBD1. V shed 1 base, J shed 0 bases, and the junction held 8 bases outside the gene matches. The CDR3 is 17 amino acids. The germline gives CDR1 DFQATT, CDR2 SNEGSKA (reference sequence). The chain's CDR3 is CSARVIRGQSNTGELFF. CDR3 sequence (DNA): TGCAGTGCTAGAGTGATTCGGGGACAGTCGAACACCGGGGAGCTGTTTTTT.

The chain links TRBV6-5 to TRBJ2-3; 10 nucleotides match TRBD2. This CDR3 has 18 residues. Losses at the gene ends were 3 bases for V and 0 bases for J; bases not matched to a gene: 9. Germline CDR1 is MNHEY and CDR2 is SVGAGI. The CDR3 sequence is CASSYQPSGGPSTDTQYF. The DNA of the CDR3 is TGTGCCAGCAGTTATCAGCCTAGCGGGGGCCCTAGCACAGATACGCAGTATTTT.

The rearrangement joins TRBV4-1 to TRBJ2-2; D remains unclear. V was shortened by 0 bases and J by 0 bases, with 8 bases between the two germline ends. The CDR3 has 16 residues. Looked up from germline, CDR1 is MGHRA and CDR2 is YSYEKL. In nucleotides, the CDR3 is TGCGCCAGCAGCCAAGAATGGGTCGCGAACACCGGGGAGCTGTTTTTT. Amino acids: CASSQEWVANTGELFF.

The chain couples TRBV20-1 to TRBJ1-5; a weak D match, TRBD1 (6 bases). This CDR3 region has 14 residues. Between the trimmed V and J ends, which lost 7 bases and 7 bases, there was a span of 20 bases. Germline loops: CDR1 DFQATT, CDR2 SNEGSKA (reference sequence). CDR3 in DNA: TGCAGTGTCGCTCGGCTCAGGGGCGGCCAGCCCCAGCATTTT. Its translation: CSVARLRGGQPQHF.

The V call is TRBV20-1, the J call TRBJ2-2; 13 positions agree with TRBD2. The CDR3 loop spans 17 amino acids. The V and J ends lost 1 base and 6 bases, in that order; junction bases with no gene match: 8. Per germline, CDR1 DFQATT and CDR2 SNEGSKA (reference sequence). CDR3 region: CSARATRTSGGAGELFF. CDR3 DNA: TGCAGTGCTAGAGCGACCCGAACTAGCGGGGGGGCCGGGGAGCTGTTTTTT.

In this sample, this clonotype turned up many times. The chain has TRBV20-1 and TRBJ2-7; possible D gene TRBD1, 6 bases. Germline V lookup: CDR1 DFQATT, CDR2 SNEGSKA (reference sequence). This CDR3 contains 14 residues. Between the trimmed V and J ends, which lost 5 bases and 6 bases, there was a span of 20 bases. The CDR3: CSAGSTGSLSEQYV. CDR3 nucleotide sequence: TGCAGTGCTGGATCTACAGGGTCCCTTTCCGAGCAGTACGTC.

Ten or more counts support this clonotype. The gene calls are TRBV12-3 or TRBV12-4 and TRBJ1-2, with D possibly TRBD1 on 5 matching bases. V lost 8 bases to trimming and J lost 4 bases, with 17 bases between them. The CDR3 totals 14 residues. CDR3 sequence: CASGLGTGIYGYTF. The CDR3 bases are TGTGCCAGCGGTCTGGGGACGGGAATCTATGGCTACACCTTC.

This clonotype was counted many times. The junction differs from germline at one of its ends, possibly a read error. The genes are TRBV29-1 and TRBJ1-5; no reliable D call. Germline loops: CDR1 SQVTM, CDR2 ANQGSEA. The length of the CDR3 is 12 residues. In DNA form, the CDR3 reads TGCAGTGTTGTCTCAGGCAATCAGCCCCAGCATTTT. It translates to CSVVSGNQPQHF.

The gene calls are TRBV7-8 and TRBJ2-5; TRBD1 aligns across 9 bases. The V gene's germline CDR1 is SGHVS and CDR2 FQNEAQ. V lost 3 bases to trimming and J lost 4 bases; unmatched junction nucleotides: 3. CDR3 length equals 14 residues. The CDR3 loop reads CASSFHRGRETQYF. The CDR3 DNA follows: TGTGCCAGCAGCTTCCACAGGGGGCGAGAGACCCAGTACTTC.

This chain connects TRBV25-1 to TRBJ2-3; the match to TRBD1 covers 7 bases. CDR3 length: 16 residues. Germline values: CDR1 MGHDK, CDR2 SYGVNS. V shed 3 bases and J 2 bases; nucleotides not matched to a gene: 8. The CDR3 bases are TGTGCCAGCAGTGACCAGACAGGGACCCTCACAGATACGCAGTATTTT. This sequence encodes CASSDQTGTLTDTQYF.